This T cell receptor (beta chain) was captured in a study of cytomegalovirus exposure and HLA in healthy donors. Germline V lookup: CDR1 GTSNPN, CDR2 SVGIG (reference sequence). Between the trimmed V and J ends, which lost 0 bases and 5 bases, there was a span of 10 bases. The length of the CDR3 is 13 residues. Healthy people donating bone marrow made up the donors. The PCR used 60 Vbeta and 13 Jbeta primers. Assay: immunoSEQ multiplex PCR; the TCRdb copy retains only in-frame clones and omits some. This table holds some 90,000 clones, roughly 79% found once. Regarding the study as a whole: HLA restriction was apparent for most CMV-associated TCR beta chains in a later analysis. The classifier, whose performance was assessed in both the original and validation cohorts, reportedly diagnosed cytomegalovirus status with high specificity and sensitivity.

Notes on this clone: Its specificity is not known.

The sequence came from a woman aged 70-85 years in good health and CMV-seropositive. The specimen sequenced was PBMCs. The rearrangement uses TRBV30 and TRBJ1-2; no definite D call. The CDR3: CAWSVRREYGYTF. DNA for the CDR3: TGTGCCTGGAGTGTACGGAGAGAATATGGCTACACCTTC.